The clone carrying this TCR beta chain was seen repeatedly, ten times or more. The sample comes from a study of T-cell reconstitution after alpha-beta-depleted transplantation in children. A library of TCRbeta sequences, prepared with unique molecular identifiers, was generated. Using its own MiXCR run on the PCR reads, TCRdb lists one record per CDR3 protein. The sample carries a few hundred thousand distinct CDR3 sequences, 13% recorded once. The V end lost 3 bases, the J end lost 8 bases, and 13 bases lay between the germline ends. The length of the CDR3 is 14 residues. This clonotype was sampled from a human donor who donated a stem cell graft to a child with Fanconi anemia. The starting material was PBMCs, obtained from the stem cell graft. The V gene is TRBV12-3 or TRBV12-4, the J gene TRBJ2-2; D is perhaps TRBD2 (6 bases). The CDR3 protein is CASSLIAVWGELFF. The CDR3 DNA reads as TGTGCCAGCAGTTTGATAGCGGTCTGGGGGGAGCTGTTTTTT.